The clone carrying this T cell receptor beta chain was seen at least ten times. Its cognate antigen is unknown. The data were taken from a study of Graves' ophthalmopathy and Graves' hyperthyroidism. The V gene lost 0 bases and the J gene lost 4 bases, with 13 bases spanning the gap. The CDR3 consists of 16 residues. Per germline, CDR1 SGHNT and CDR2 YENEEA. Study outcomes and limitations: It was with roughly 70% sensitivity and under 85% specificity that the model predicted ophthalmopathy progression.

CDR3 regions of TCR beta were amplified from RNA transcripts. Second-round multiplex PCR came after first-round RT-PCR with HTBI primers. TCRdb used MiXCR to reprocess the multiplex PCR reads, holding one entry per CDR3 protein. The data contain approximately 480,000 distinct CDR3 sequences, 14% of them singletons. Ophthalmopathy-affected donors exhibited moderate-to-severe activity, CAS ≥3, NOSPECS ≥4, and duration under 3 months. Exclusion covered patients with other autoimmune diseases or uncontrolled infections (as well as pregnancy or lactation). Source material: blood. The V and J genes are TRBV11-3 and TRBJ2-4, with D possibly matching TRBD2 (6 bases). The clonotype comes from a woman aged 25 to 39 with Graves' ophthalmopathy. CDR3 region: CASSLEAGLRKNIQYF. The CDR3 DNA follows: TGTGCCAGCAGCTTAGAGGCCGGACTAAGAAAAAACATTCAGTACTTC.